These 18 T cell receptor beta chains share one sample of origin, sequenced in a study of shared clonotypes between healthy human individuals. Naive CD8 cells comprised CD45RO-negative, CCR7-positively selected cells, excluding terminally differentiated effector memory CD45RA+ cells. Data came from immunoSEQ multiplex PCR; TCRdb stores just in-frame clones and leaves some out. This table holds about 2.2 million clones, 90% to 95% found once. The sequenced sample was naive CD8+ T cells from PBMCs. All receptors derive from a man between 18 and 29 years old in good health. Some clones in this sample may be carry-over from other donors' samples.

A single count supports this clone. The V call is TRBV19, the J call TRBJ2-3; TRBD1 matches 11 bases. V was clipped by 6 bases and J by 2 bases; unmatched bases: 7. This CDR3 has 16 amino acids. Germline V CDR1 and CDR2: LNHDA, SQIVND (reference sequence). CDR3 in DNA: TGTGCCAGTAGCTTGGGACAGGGGGGTCCCACAGATACGCAGTATTTT. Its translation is CASSLGQGGPTDTQYF.

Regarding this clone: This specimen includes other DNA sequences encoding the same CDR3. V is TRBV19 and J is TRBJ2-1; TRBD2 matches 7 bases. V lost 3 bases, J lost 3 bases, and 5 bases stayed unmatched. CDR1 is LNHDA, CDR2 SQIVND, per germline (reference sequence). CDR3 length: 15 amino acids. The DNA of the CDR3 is TGTGCCAGTAGTATCGGGACTACCTTCTACAATGAGCAGTTCTTC. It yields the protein CASSIGTTFYNEQFF.

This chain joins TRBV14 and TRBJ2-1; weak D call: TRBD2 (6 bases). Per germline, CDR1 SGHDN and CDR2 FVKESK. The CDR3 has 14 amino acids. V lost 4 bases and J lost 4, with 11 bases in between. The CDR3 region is CASSPRGFYNEQFF. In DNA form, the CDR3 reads TGTGCCAGCAGCCCCCGGGGGTTTTACAATGAGCAGTTCTTC. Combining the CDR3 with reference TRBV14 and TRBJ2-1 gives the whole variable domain EAGVTQFPSHSVIEKGQTVTLRCDPISGHDNLYWYRRVMGKEIKFLLHFVKESKQDESGMPNNRFLAERTGGTYSTLKVQPAELEDSGVYFCASSPRGFYNEQFFGPGTRLTVL.

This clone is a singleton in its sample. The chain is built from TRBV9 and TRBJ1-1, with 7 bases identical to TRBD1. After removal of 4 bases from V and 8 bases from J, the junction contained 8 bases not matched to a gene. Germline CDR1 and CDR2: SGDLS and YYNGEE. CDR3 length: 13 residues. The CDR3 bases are TGTGCCAGCAGCCCGCGGGACAGCCGCGAAGCTTTCTTT. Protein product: CASSPRDSREAFF.

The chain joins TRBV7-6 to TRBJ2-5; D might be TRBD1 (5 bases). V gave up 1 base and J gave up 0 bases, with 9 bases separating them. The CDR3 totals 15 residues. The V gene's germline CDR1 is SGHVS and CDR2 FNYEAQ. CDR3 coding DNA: TGTGCCAGCAGCTTAGACAGGAGTTACCAAGAGACCCAGTACTTC. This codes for CASSLDRSYQETQYF. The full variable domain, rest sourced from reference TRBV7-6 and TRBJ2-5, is GAGVSQSPRYKVTKRGQDVALRCDPISGHVSLYWYRQALGQGPEFLTYFNYEAQQDKSGLPNDRFSAERPEGSISTLTIQRTEQRDSAMYRCASSLDRSYQETQYFGPGTRLLVL.

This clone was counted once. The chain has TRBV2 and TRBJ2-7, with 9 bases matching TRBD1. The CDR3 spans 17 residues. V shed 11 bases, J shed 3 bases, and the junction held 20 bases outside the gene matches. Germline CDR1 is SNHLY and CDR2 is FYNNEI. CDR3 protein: CASLGEQGAKKIYEQYF. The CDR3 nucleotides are TGTGCCTCACTGGGGGAACAGGGGGCCAAAAAGATCTACGAGCAGTACTTC.

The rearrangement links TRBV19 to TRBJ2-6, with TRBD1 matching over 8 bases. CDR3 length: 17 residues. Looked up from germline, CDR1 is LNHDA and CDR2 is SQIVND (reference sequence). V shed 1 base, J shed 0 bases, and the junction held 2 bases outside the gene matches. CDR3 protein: CASSIGTGYSGANVLTF. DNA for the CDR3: TGTGCCAGTAGTATAGGGACAGGGTACTCTGGGGCCAACGTCCTGACTTTC.

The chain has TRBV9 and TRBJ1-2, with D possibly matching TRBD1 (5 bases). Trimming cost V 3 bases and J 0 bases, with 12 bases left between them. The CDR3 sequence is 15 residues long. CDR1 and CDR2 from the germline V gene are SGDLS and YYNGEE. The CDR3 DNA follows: TGTGCCAGCAGCGACACCGGGACTCCTAACTATGGCTACACCTTC. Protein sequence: CASSDTGTPNYGYTF.

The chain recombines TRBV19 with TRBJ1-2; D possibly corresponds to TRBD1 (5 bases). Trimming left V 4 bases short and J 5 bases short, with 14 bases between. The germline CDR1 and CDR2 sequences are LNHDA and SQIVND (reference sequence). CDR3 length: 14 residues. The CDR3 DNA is TGTGCCAGTAGTAGCACAGGATTAGGGTATGGCTACACCTTC. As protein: CASSSTGLGYGYTF. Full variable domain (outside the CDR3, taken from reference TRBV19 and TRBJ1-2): DGGITQSPKYLFRKEGQNVTLSCEQNLNHDAMYWYRQDPGQGLRLIYYSQIVNDFQKGDIAEGYSVSREKKESFPLTVTSAQKNPTAFYLCASSSTGLGYGYTFGSGTRLTVV.

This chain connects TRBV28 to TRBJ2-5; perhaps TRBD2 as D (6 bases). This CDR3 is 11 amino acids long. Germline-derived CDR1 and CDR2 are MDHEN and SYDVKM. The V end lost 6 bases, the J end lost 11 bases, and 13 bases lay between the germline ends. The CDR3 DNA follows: TGTGCCAGCAGCCCCCTCCGGGAGCAGTACTTC. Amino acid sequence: CASSPLREQYF. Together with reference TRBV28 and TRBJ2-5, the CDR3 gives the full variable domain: DVKVTQSSRYLVKRTGEKVFLECVQDMDHENMFWYRQDPGLGLRLIYFSYDVKMKEKGDIPEGYSVSREKKERFSLILESASTNQTSMYLCASSPLREQYFGPGTRLLVL.

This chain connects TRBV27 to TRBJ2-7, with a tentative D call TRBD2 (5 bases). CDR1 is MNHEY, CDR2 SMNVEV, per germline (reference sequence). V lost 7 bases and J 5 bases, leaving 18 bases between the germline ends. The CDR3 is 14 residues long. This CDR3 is CASTSPGLGNEQYF. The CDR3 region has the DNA TGTGCCAGCACCTCCCCGGGGTTGGGTAACGAGCAGTACTTC.

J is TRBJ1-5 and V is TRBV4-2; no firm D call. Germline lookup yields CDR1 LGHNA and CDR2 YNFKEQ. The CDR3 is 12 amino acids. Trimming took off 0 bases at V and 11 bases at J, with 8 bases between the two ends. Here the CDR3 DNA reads TGTGCCAGCAGCCAAGATCGCCGGGCCCAGCATTTT. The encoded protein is CASSQDRRAQHF.

The CDR3 DNA reads as TGTGCCAGCAGTCCGCCTTCGAGGGCGAGAAATGCTGAAGCTTTCTTT. Translation: CASSPPSRARNAEAFF. The chain joins TRBV27 to TRBJ1-1; D uncertain. This CDR3 is 16 amino acids long. The germline V gene has CDR1 MNHEY and CDR2 SMNVEV (reference sequence). Trimming pared 5 bases from V and 6 bases from J, leaving 22 bases between.

CDR3 nucleotides: TGTGCCAGCAGCTCGTTCGGGGCGGCCCTTGAGTCCACAGATACGCAGTATTTT. This codes for CASSSFGAALESTDTQYF. V is TRBV7-9 and J is TRBJ2-3; D may be TRBD1 or TRBD2 (5 bases each). Germline loops: CDR1 SEHNR, CDR2 FQNEAQ (reference sequence). V was shortened by 4 bases and J by 2 bases, with 22 bases between the two germline ends. The CDR3 consists of 18 residues.

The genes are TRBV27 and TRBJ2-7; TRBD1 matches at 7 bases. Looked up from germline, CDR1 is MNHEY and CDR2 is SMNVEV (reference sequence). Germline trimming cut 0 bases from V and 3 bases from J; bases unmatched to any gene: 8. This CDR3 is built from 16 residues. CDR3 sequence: CASSLSAGTADYEQYF. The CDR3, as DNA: TGTGCCAGCAGTTTATCGGCCGGGACAGCAGACTACGAGCAGTACTTC.

The CDR3 protein is CASSPAVQETQYF. The CDR3, as DNA: TGTGCCAGCAGCCCAGCGGTACAAGAGACCCAGTACTTC. The chain links TRBV7-8 to TRBJ2-5, with D possibly TRBD2 on 5 matching bases. The ends were cut back, 5 bases at V and 2 bases at J, with 9 bases in the middle. The CDR3 has 13 amino acids. In germline, CDR1 is SGHVS, CDR2 FQNEAQ.

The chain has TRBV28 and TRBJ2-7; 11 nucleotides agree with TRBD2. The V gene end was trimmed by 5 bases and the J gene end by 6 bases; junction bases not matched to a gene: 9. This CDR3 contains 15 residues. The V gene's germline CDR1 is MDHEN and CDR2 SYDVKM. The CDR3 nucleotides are TGTGCCAGCAGTCCCCCGACTAGCGGGATAGGCGAGCAGTACTTC. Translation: CASSPPTSGIGEQYF.

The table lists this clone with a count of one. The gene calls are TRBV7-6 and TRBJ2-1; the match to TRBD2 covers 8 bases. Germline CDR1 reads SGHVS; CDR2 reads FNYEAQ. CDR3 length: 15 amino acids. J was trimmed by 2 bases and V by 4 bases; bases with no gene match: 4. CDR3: CASSSGLVPYNEQFF. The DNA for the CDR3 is TGTGCCAGCAGCTCGGGACTAGTCCCCTACAATGAGCAGTTCTTC.